Listed below are T cell receptor beta chains from one sample, sequenced in a study of T cells after yellow fever vaccination. Using its own MiXCR run on the 5' RACE reads, TCRdb lists one record per CDR3 protein. The sample records more than 65,000 distinct CDR3 sequences, about 7.2% being singletons. Sequencing used CD8+ T cells sorted from PBMCs, obtained approximately 11 days after the first yellow fever vaccination. The receptors derive from a man in his late teens or twenties who received the YFV17D yellow fever vaccine. Both conserved end residues are part of each CDR3. A D gene is named only where the DNA matches it firmly. Not every row has a clone size; where given, it reads once, few, many or a size class.

>TRBV7-9|TRBJ2-1|NA|NA
CASSTTVYNEQFF
TGTGCCAGCAGCACCACAGTTTACAATGAGCAGTTCTTC
>TRBV6-2/TRBV6-3|TRBJ2-1|NA|many
CASSSDRDTAYNEQFF
TGTGCCAGCAGTTCGGACCGGGACACTGCCTACAATGAGCAGTTCTTC
>TRBV7-7|TRBJ2-3|NA|many
CASSLEYLGTHTDTQYF
TGTGCTAGCAGCTTAGAGTATTTGGGGACACACACAGATACGCAGTATTTT
>TRBV12-3/TRBV12-4|TRBJ2-2|NA|many
CASSFRQTGELFF
TGTGCCAGCAGTTTTCGTCAGACCGGGGAGCTGTTTTTT
>TRBV20-1|TRBJ2-2|TRBD1|many
CSAQTGGSGELFF
TGCAGTGCGCAGACAGGGGGCTCCGGGGAGCTGTTTTTT
>TRBV6-5|TRBJ2-1|NA|NA
CASSYSIQLDSPYNEQFF
TGTGCCAGCAGTTACTCGATCCAGTTGGACAGCCCGTACAATGAGCAGTTCTTC
>TRBV29-1|TRBJ2-7|NA|many
CSVVGGHTYEQYF
TGCAGCGTTGTGGGGGGGCATACCTACGAGCAGTACTTC
>TRBV14|TRBJ1-3|NA|few
CASSQTDIRGTIYF
TGTGCCAGCAGCCAAACGGACATTCGCGGCACCATATATTTT
>TRBV7-2|TRBJ2-1|NA|few
CASSPRQGFYNEQFF
TGTGCCAGCAGCCCCCGACAAGGATTTTACAATGAGCAGTTCTTC
>TRBV21-1|TRBJ1-5|NA|many
CASGELLGRDQPQHF
TGTGCCAGCGGAGAGTTACTTGGGAGGGATCAGCCCCAGCATTTT
>TRBV7-9|TRBJ2-1|NA|NA
CASSLPGPLYNEQFF
TGTGCCAGCAGCTTACCGGGACCGCTCTACAATGAGCAGTTCTTC
>TRBV6-5|TRBJ2-2|NA|many
CASSYSTRSSTGELFF
TGTGCCAGCAGTTACTCGACCAGGAGTTCTACCGGGGAGCTGTTTTTT
>TRBV5-6|TRBJ2-5|TRBD1|NA
CASSPGTVLQETQYF
TGTGCCAGCAGCCCCGGGACAGTTCTACAAGAGACCCAGTACTTC
>TRBV7-3|TRBJ2-3|NA|many
CASSLDAGTDTQYF
TGTGCCAGCAGCTTAGACGCGGGCACAGATACGCAGTATTTT
>TRBV30|TRBJ2-1|NA|many
CAWSAPYRDPYNEQFF
TGTGCCTGGAGTGCCCCATACAGGGACCCCTACAATGAGCAGTTCTTC